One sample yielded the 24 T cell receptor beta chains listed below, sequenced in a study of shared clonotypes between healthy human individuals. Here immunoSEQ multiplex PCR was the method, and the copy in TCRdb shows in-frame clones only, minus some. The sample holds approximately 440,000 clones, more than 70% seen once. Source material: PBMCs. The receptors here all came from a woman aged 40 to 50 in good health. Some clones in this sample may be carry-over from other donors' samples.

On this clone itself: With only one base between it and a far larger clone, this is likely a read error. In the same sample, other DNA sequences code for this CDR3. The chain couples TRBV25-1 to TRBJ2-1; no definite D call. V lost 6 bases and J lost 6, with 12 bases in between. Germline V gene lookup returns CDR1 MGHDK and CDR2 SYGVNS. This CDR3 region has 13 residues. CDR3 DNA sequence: TGTGCCAGCAGGAGGACCCCGAGCAATGAGCAGTTCTTC. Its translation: CASRRTPSNEQFF.

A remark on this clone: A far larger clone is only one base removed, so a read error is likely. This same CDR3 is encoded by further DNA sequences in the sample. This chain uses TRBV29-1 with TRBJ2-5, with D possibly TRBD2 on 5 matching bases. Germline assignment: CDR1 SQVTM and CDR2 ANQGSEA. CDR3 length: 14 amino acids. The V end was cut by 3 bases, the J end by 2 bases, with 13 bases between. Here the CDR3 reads CSVELRARQETQYF. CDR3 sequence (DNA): TGCAGCGTTGAGCTGAGGGCCCGTCAAGAGACCCAGTACTTC.

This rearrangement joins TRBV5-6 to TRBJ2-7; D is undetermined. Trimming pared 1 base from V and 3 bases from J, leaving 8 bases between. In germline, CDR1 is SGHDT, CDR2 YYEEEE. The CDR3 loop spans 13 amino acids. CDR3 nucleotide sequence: TGTGCCAGCAGCTTGAGCGACAACTACGAGCAGTACTTC. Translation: CASSLSDNYEQYF.

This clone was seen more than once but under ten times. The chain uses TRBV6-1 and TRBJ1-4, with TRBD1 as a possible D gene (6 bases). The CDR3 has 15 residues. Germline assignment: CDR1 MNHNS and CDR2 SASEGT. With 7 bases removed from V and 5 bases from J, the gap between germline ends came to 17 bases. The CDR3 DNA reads TGTGCCAGCACTGGAATAGGACAGCACAATGAAAAACTGTTTTTT. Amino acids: CASTGIGQHNEKLFF.

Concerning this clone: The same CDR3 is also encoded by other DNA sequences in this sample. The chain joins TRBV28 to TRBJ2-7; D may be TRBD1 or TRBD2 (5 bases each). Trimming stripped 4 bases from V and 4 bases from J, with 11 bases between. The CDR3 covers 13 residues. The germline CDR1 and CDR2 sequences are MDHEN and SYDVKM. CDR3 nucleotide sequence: TGTGCCAGCAGTTCGCAGGGACCATACGAGCAGTACTTC. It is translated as CASSSQGPYEQYF.

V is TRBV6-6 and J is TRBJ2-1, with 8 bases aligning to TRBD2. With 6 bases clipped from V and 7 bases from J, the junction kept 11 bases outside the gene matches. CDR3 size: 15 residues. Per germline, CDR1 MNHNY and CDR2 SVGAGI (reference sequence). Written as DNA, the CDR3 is TGTGCCAGCAGAAACGCGGGAGGAGTGGGGAATGAGCAGTTCTTC. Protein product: CASRNAGGVGNEQFF.

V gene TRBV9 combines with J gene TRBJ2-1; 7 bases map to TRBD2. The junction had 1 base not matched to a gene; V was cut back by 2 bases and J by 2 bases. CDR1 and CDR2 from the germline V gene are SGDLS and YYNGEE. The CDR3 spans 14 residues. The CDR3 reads CASSVGGTYNEQFF. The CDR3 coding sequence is TGTGCCAGCAGCGTCGGGGGGACCTACAATGAGCAGTTCTTC.

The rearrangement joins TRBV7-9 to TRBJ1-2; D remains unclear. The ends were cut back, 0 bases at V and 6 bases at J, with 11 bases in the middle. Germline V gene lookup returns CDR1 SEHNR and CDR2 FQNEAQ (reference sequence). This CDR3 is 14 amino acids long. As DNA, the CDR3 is TGTGCCAGCAGCTTAGCAACCCCCGGGAATGGCTACACCTTC. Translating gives CASSLATPGNGYTF.

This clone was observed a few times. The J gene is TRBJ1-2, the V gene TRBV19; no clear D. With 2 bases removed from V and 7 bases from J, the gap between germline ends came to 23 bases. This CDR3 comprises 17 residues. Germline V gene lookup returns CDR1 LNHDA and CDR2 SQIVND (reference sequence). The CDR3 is CASSIPRRGGPIVGYTF. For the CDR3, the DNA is TGTGCCAGTAGTATACCGCGCCGTGGCGGACCCATTGTTGGCTACACCTTC.

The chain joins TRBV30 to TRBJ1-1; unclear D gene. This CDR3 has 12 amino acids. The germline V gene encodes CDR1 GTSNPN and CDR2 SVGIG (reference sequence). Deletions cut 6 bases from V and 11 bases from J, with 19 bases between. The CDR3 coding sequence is TGTGCCTGTGAGCCCCTCCGCGGAAGGGCTTTCTTT. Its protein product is CACEPLRGRAFF.

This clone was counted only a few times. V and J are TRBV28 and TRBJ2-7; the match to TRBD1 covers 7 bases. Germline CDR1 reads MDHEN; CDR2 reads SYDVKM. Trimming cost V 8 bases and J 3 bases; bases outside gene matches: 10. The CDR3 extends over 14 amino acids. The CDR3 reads CASQGVGQVYEQYF. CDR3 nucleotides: TGTGCCAGCCAGGGGGTCGGACAGGTCTACGAGCAGTACTTC.

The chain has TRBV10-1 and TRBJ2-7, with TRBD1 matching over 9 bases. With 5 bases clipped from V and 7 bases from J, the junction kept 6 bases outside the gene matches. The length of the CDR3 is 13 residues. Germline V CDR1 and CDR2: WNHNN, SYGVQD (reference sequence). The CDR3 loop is CASSQDRGSEQYF. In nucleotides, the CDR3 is TGCGCCAGCAGTCAGGACAGGGGAAGTGAGCAGTACTTC.

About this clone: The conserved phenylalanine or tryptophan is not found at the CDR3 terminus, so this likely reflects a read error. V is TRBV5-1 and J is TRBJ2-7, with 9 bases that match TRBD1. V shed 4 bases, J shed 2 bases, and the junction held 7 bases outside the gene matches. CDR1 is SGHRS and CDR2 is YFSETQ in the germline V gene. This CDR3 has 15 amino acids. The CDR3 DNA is TGCGCCAGCAGCAACTCCGGGACAGGGACCTACGAGCAGTACTCC. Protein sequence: CASSNSGTGTYEQYS.

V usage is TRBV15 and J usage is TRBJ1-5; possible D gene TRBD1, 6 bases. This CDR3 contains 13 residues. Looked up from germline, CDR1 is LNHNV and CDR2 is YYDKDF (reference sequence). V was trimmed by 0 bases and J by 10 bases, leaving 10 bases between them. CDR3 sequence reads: CATSRDPGEPQHF. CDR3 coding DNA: TGTGCCACCAGCAGAGATCCAGGGGAACCCCAGCATTTT.

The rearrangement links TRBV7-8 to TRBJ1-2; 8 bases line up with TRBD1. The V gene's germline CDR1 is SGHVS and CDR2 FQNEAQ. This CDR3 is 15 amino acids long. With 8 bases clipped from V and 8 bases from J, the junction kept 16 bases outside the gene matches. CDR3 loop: CASRARGRGQIGYTF. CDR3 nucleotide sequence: TGTGCCAGCCGAGCCCGGGGCAGGGGGCAAATCGGCTACACCTTC.

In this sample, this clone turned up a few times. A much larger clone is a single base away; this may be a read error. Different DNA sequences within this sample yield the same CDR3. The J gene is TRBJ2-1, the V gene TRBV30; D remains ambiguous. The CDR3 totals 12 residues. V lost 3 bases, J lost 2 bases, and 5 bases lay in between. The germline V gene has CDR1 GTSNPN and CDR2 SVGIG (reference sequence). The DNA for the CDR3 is TGTGCCTGGAGCGGAGCCTACAATGAGCAGTTCTTC. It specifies CAWSGAYNEQFF.

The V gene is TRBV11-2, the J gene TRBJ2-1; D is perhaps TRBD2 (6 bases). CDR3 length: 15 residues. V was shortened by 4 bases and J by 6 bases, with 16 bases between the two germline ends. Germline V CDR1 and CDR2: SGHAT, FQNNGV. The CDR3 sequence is CASSSGGSRTNEQFF. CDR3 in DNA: TGTGCCAGCAGCTCCGGGGGAAGTAGGACCAATGAGCAGTTCTTC.

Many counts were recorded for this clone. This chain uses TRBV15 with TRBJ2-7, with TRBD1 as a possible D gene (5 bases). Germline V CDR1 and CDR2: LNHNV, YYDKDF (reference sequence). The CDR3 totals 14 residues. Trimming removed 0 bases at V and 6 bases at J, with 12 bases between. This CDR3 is CATSRDNFQGEQYF. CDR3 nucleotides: TGTGCCACCAGCAGAGATAATTTTCAGGGCGAGCAGTACTTC. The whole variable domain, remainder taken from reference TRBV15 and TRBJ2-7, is DAMVIQNPRYQVTQFGKPVTLSCSQTLNHNVMYWYQQKSSQAPKLLFHYYDKDFNNEADTPDNFQSRRPNTSFCFLDIRSPGLGDTAMYLCATSRDNFQGEQYFGPGTRLTVT.

As DNA, the CDR3 is TGCGCCAGCAGCCAGCCGGGGACAGGGGGTTACTCCTACAATGAGCAGTTCTTC. It yields the protein CASSQPGTGGYSYNEQFF. The chain joins TRBV4-1 to TRBJ2-1; 11 positions match TRBD1. The CDR3 is made up of 18 amino acids. V lost 3 bases to trimming and J lost 0 bases; unmatched junction nucleotides: 7. Per the germline V gene, CDR1 is MGHRA and CDR2 is YSYEKL.

In DNA, the CDR3 is TGTGCCAGCAGCGAAGGTCGGGAGCAGTTCTTC. This codes for CASSEGREQFF. The chain combines TRBV4-2 with TRBJ2-1; D unresolved. Germline values: CDR1 LGHNA, CDR2 YNFKEQ. V dropped 5 bases and J dropped 10 bases, with 9 bases sitting between them. There are 11 residues in the CDR3.

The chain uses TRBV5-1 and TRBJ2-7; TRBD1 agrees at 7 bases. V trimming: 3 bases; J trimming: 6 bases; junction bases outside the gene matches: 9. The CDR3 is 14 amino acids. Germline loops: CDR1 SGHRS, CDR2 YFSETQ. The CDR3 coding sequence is TGCGCCAGCAGCTCAGACAGGGTTTTATCCGAGCAGTACTTC. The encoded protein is CASSSDRVLSEQYF.

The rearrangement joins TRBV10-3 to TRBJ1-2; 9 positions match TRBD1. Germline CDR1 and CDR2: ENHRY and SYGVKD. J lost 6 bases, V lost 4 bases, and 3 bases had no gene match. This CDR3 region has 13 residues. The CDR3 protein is CAISVGQGNGYTF. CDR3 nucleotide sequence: TGTGCCATCAGTGTCGGACAGGGGAATGGCTACACCTTC.

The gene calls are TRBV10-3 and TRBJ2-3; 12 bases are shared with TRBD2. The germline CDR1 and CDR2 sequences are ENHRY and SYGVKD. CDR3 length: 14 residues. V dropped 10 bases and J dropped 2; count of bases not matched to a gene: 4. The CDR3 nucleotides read TGTGCCAGCGGACTAGCGGGGAACACAGATACGCAGTATTTT. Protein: CASGLAGNTDTQYF.

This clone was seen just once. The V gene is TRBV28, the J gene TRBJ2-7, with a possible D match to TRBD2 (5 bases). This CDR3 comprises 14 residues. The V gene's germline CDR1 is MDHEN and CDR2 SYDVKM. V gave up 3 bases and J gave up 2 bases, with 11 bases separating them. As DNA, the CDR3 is TGTGCCAGCAGTTTGATACAGACTACCTACGAGCAGTACTTC. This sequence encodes CASSLIQTTYEQYF.